The clone carrying this T cell receptor beta chain showed up just once. This sample was included in a study of shared clonotypes between healthy human individuals. CD4+ cell separation produced CD45RA+ naive and CD45RA-negative memory subsets. The authors ran the assay at deep level. Several immunoSEQ plates received, in even portions, the genomic DNA of each subset. Assay: immunoSEQ multiplex PCR; the TCRdb copy retains only in-frame clones and omits some. This repertoire shows around 980,000 clones, about four fifths found once; its top ten account for around 0.6%. V lost 2 bases to trimming and J lost 4 bases; unmatched junction nucleotides: 7. The CDR3 contains 16 residues. CDR1 and CDR2 (germline): MRHNA, SNTAGT.

Material for sequencing was memory CD4+ T cells from PBMCs. Subset reported: CD45RA-negative fraction. The chain employs TRBV6-4 and TRBJ2-3; 9 bases fit TRBD2. The clonotype originates from a man aged 18 to 30 in good health. Some clones in this sample may be carry-over from other donors' samples. As DNA, the CDR3 is TGTGCCAGCAGTGACATTCGGATAGCGGGAGCAGATACGCAGTATTTT. It translates to CASSDIRIAGADTQYF.